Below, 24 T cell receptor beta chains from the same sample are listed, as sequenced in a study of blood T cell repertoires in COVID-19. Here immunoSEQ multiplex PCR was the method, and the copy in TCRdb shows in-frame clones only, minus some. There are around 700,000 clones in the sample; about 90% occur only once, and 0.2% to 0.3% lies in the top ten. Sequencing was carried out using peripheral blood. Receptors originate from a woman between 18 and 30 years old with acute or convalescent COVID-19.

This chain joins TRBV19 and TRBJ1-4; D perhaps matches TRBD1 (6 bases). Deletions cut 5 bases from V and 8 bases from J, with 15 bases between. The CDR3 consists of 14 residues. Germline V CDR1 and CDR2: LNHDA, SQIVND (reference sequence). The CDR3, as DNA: TGTGCCAGTAGTCCATACAGGGAAGGCGAAAAACTGTTTTTT. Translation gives CASSPYREGEKLFF.

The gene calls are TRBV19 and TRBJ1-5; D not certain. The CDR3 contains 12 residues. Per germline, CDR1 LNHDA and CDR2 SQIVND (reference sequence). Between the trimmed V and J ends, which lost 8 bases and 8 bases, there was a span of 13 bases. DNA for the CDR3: TGTGCCAGTGGGCCCCCCAAGGAGCCCCAGCATTTT. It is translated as CASGPPKEPQHF.

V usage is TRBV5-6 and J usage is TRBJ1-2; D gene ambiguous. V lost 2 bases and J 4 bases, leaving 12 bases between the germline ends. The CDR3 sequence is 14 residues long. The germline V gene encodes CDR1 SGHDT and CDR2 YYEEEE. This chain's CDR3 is CASSFLWQVYGYTF. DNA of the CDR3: TGTGCCAGCAGCTTCCTCTGGCAGGTCTATGGCTACACCTTC. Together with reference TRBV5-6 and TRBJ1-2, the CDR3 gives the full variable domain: DAGVTQSPTHLIKTRGQQVTLRCSPKSGHDTVSWYQQALGQGPQFIFQYYEEEERQRGNFPDRFSGHQFPNYSSELNVNALLLGDSALYLCASSFLWQVYGYTFGSGTRLTVV.

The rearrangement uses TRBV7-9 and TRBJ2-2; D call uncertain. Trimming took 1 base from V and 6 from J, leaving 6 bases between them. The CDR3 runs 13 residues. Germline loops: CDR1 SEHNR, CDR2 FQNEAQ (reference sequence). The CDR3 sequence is CASSLVASGELFF. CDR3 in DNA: TGTGCCAGCAGCTTAGTGGCATCCGGGGAGCTGTTTTTT.

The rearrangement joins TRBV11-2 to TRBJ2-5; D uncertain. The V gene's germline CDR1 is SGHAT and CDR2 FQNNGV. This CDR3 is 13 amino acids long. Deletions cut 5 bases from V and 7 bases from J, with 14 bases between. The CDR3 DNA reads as TGTGCCAGCAGCCCCTCTCCCGGGTGGACCCAGTACTTC. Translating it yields CASSPSPGWTQYF.

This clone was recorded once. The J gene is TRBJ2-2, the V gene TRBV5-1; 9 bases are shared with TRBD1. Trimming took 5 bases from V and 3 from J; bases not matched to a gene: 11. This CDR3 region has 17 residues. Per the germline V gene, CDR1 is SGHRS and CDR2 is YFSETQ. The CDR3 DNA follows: TGCGCCAGCAGTTGGTCACCGGGACAGGGTTACACCGGGGAGCTGTTTTTT. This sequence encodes CASSWSPGQGYTGELFF. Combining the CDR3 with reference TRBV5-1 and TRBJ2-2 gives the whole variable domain KAGVTQTPRYLIKTRGQQVTLSCSPISGHRSVSWYQQTPGQGLQFLFEYFSETQRNKGNFPGRFSGRQFSNSRSEMNVSTLELGDSALYLCASSWSPGQGYTGELFFGEGSRLTVL.

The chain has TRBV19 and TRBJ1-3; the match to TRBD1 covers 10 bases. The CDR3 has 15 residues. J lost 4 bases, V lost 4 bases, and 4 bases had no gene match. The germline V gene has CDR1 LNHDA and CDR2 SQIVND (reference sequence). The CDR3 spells CASSTPGQGGNTIYF. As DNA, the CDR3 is TGTGCCAGTAGTACCCCGGGACAGGGGGGAAACACCATATATTTT.

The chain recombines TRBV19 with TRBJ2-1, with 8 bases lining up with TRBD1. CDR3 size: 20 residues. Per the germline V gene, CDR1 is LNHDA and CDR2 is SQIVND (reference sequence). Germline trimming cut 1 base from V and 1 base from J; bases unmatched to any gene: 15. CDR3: CASSIAWETGDDVSYNEQFF. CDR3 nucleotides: TGTGCCAGTAGTATAGCATGGGAGACAGGGGATGATGTTTCCTACAATGAGCAGTTCTTC.

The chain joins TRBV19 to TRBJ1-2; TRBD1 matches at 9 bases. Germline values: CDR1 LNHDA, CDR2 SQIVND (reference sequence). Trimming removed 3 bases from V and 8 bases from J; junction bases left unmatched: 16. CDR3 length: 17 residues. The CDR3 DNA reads TGTGCCAGTAGTATTCTTACAGGGGGCGCCCCGGGAGGAGGCTACACCTTC. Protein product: CASSILTGGAPGGGYTF. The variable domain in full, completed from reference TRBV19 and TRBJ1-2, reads DGGITQSPKYLFRKEGQNVTLSCEQNLNHDAMYWYRQDPGQGLRLIYYSQIVNDFQKGDIAEGYSVSREKKESFPLTVTSAQKNPTAFYLCASSILTGGAPGGGYTFGSGTRLTVV.

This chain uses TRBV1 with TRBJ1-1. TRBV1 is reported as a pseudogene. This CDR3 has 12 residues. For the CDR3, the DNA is TGCACCAGCAGCCACGGGAACACTGAAGCTTTCTTT. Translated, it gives CTSSHGNTEAFF.

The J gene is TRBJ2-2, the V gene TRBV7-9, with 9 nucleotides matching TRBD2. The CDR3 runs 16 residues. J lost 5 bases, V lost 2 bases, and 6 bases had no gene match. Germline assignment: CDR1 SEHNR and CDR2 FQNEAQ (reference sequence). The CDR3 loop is CASSLLSGGQTGELFF. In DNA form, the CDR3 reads TGTGCCAGCAGCTTACTTAGCGGGGGTCAAACCGGGGAGCTGTTTTTT.

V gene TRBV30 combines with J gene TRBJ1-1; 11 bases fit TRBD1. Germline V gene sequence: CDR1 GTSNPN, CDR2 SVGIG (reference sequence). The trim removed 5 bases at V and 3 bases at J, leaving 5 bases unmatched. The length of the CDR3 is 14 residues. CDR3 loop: CAWPDRGQDTEAFF. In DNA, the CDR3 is TGTGCCTGGCCGGACAGGGGGCAGGACACTGAAGCTTTCTTT.

DNA for the CDR3: TGCGCCAGCAGCCAAGATCGGTTGGGGGCTAATGGAAACACCATATATTTT. The encoded protein is CASSQDRLGANGNTIYF. This chain connects TRBV4-3 to TRBJ1-3, with D possibly matching TRBD1 (6 bases). V lost 0 bases to trimming and J lost 3 bases, with 15 bases between them. Germline lookup yields CDR1 LGHNA and CDR2 YSLEER. CDR3 length equals 17 residues.

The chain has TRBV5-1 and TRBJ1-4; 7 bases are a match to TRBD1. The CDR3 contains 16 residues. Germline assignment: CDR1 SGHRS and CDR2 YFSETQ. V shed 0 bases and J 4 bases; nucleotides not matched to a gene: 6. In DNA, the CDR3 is TGCGCCAGCAGCTTGGTGACAGGGTCTCTTAATGAAAAACTGTTTTTT. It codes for CASSLVTGSLNEKLFF.

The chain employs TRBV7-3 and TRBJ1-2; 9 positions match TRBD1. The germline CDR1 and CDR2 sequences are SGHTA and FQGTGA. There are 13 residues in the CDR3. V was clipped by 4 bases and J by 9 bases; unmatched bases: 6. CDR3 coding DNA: TGTGCCAGCAGCTCCACAGGGGGCATGCGCTACACCTTC. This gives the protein CASSSTGGMRYTF.

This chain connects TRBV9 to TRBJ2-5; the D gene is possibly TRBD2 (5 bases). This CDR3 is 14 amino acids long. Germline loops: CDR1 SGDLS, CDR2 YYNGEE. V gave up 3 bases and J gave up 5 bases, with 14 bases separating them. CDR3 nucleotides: TGTGCCAGCAGCGCGTCCGGGGTTGTGGAGACCCAGTACTTC. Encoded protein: CASSASGVVETQYF.

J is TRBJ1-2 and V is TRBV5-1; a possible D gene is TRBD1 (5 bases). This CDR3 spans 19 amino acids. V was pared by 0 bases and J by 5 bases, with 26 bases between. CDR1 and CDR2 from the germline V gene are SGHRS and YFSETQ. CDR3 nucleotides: TGCGCCAGCAGCTTGGAGGTGGCAGGGTCCGGATCCGTGGGGTATGGCTACACCTTC. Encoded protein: CASSLEVAGSGSVGYGYTF.

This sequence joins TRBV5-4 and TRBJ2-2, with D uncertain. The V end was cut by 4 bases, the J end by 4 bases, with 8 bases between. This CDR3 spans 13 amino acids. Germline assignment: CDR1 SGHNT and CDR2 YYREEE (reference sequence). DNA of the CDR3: TGTGCCAGCAGCCTACGACTCACCGGGGAGCTGTTTTTT. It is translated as CASSLRLTGELFF.

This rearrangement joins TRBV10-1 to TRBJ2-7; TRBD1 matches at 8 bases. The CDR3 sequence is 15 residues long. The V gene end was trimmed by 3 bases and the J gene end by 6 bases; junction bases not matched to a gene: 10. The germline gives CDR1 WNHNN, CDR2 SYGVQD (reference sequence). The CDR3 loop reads CASSEKDRAVREQYF. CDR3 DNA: TGCGCCAGCAGTGAAAAGGACAGGGCGGTACGCGAGCAGTACTTC.

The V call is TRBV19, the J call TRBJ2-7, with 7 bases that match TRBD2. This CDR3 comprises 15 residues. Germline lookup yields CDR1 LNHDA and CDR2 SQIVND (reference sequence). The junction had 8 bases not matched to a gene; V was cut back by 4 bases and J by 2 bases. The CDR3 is CASSSQRGPTYEQYF. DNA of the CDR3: TGTGCCAGTAGTAGCCAGCGGGGCCCTACCTACGAGCAGTACTTC.

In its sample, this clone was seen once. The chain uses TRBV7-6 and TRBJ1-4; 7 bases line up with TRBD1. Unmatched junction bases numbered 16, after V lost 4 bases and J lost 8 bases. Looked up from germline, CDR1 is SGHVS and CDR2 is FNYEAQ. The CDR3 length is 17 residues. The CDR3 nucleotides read TGTGCCAGCAGCTCCCCGACGGCGACAGGGTTGGGGGAAAAACTGTTTTTT. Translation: CASSSPTATGLGEKLFF.

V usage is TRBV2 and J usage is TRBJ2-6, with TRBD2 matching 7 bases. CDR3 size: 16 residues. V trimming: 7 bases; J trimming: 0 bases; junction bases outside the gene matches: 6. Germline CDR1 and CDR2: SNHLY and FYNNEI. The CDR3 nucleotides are TGTGCCAGCACCCAGCGGGGCAACTCTGGGGCCAACGTCCTGACTTTC. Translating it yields CASTQRGNSGANVLTF.

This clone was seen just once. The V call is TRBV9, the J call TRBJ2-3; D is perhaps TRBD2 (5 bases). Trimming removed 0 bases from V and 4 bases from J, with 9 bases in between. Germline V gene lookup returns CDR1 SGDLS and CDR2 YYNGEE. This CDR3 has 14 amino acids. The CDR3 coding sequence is TGTGCCAGCAGCGTAGAAGGAGGCGCAGATACGCAGTATTTT. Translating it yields CASSVEGGADTQYF.

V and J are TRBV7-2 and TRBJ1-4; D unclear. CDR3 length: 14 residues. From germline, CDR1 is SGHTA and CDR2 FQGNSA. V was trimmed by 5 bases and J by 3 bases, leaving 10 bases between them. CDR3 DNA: TGTGCCAGCAGCACGCGGGGATCTAATGAAAAACTGTTTTTT. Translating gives CASSTRGSNEKLFF.